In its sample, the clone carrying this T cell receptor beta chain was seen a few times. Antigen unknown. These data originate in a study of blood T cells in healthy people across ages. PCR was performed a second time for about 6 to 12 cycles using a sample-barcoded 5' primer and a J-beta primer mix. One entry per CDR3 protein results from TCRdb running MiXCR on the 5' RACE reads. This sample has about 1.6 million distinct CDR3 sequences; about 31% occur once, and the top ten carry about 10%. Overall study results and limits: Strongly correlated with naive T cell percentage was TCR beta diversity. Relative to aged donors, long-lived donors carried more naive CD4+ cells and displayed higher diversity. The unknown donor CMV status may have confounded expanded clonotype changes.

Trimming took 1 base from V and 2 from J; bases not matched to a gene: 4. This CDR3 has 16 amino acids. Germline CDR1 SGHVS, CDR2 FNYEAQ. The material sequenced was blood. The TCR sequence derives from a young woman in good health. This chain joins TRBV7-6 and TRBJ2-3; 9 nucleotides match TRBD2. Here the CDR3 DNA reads TGTGCCAGCAGCTTAGTGGCTAGCGGGGTCACAGATACGCAGTATTTT. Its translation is CASSLVASGVTDTQYF.